A selection of T cell receptor beta chains follows, all from one sample in a study of early T cells in non-severe SARS-CoV-2 infection. One entry per CDR3 protein results from TCRdb running MiXCR on the 5' RACE reads. The data show tens of thousands of distinct CDR3 sequences, with roughly 6.2% seen just once and 12% held by the top ten. Sequencing used whole blood. These TCRs come from an adult who was a healthcare worker with PCR-confirmed SARS-CoV-2 infection or an uninfected control (not recorded which). Each CDR3 is given with its conserved first and last residue. Each record gives: V gene, D gene, J gene, CDR3 length, clone size, CDR3 DNA, CDR3 protein. A D gene is named only where the DNA matches it firmly. Clone sizes are given selectively: once, few, many, or a class where the clone is expanded.

v_call: TRBV7-2; d_call: -; j_call: TRBJ1-1; cdr3_length: 13; clone_size: -; cdr3_nt: TGTGCCAGCAGCTTAGCGCAGGTCGGAGAAGCTTTCTTT; cdr3_aa: CASSLAQVGEAFF
v_call: TRBV18; d_call: -; j_call: TRBJ2-7; cdr3_length: 14; clone_size: few; cdr3_nt: TGTGCCAGCTCACCAAAGGTTGACTCACTCGAGCAGTACTTC; cdr3_aa: CASSPKVDSLEQYF
v_call: TRBV12-3/TRBV12-4; d_call: -; j_call: TRBJ1-5; cdr3_length: 14; clone_size: many; cdr3_nt: TGTGCCAGCAGTTCAACAGATAGCAATCAGCCCCAGCATTTT; cdr3_aa: CASSSTDSNQPQHF
v_call: TRBV11-2; d_call: TRBD1; j_call: TRBJ1-6; cdr3_length: 14; clone_size: many; cdr3_nt: TGTGCCAGCAGCCGGGACAGACTAATGCTTCCCCTCCACTTT; cdr3_aa: CASSRDRLMLPLHF
v_call: TRBV6-5; d_call: TRBD1; j_call: TRBJ1-6; cdr3_length: 14; clone_size: many; cdr3_nt: TGTGCCAGCAGCCAGGGGGGCGCCGCTGGTCCCCTCCACTTT; cdr3_aa: CASSQGGAAGPLHF
v_call: TRBV7-9; d_call: TRBD1; j_call: TRBJ2-5; cdr3_length: 14; clone_size: medium-sized; cdr3_nt: TGTGCCAGCAGGACAGGGGGGGGCGGCGAGACCCAGTACTTC; cdr3_aa: CASRTGGGGETQYF
v_call: TRBV2; d_call: -; j_call: TRBJ2-3; cdr3_length: 13; clone_size: many; cdr3_nt: TGTGCCAGCAGCGGATTGGGGTCAGATACGCAGTATTTT; cdr3_aa: CASSGLGSDTQYF
v_call: TRBV7-8; d_call: -; j_call: TRBJ2-7; cdr3_length: 14; clone_size: few; cdr3_nt: TGTGCCAGCAGCCATAGGGCAGGGACCCACGAGCAGTACTTC; cdr3_aa: CASSHRAGTHEQYF
v_call: TRBV29-1; d_call: -; j_call: TRBJ1-3; cdr3_length: 13; clone_size: few; cdr3_nt: TGCAGCGTGCTCGGGGATTCTGGAAACACCATATATTTT; cdr3_aa: CSVLGDSGNTIYF
v_call: TRBV28; d_call: -; j_call: TRBJ1-2; cdr3_length: 13; clone_size: many; cdr3_nt: TGTGCCAGTACCGAAAGTCCAAAGTATGGCTACACCTTC; cdr3_aa: CASTESPKYGYTF